This record concerns one T cell receptor beta chain sequence. Its antigen is unknown. One entry per CDR3 protein results from TCRdb running MiXCR on the reads. The sample holds fewer than 350,000 distinct CDR3 sequences; roughly 17% are singletons and the top ten take 12%. These data originate in a study of T cell repertoires in cytomegalovirus infection. Study summary: Public signatures in TCR beta pointed to CMV infection and matching HLA type.

Germline V gene data show CDR1 as SGHVT and CDR2 as SQSDAQ. This CDR3 is 15 amino acids long. Germline trimming cut 1 base from V and 8 bases from J; bases unmatched to any gene: 4. Study-wide results and limits: Clonotypes of TCR beta that were HLA-C-restricted and CMV-specific dominated the ex vivo response. People with CMV and the relevant HLA were identified by cumulative public TCR beta family frequency.

This receptor was taken from a human donor in good health (CMV status not recorded). Some clones in this sample may be carry-over from other donors' samples. This chain uses TRBV7-4 with TRBJ2-1, with 11 positions matching TRBD2. Sequencing used PBMCs. CDR3 loop: CASSLEGLAVDEQFF. In DNA form, the CDR3 reads TGTGCCAGCAGCTTAGAGGGACTAGCGGTGGATGAGCAGTTCTTC. The entire variable domain, with the rest obtained from reference TRBV7-4 and TRBJ2-1, is as follows: GAGVSQSPRYKVAKRGRDVALRCDSISGHVTLYWYRQTLGQGSEVLTYSQSDAQRDKSGRPSGRFSAERPERSVSTLKIQRTEQGDSAVYLCASSLEGLAVDEQFFGPGTRLTVL.